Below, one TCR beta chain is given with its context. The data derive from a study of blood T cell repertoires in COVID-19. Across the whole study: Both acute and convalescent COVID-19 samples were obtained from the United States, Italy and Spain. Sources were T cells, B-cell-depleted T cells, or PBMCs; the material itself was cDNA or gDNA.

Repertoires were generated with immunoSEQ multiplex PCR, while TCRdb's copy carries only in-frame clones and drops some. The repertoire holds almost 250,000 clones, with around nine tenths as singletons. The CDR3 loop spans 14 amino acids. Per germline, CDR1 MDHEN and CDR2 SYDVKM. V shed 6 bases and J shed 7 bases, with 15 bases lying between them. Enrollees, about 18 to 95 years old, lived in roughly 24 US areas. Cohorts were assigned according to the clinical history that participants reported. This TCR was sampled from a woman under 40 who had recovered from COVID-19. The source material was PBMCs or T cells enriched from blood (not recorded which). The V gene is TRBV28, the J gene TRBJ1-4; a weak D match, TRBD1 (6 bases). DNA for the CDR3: TGTGCCAGCAGCCAAGGGGGGGGTGGTGAAAAACTGTTTTTT. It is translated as CASSQGGGGEKLFF.